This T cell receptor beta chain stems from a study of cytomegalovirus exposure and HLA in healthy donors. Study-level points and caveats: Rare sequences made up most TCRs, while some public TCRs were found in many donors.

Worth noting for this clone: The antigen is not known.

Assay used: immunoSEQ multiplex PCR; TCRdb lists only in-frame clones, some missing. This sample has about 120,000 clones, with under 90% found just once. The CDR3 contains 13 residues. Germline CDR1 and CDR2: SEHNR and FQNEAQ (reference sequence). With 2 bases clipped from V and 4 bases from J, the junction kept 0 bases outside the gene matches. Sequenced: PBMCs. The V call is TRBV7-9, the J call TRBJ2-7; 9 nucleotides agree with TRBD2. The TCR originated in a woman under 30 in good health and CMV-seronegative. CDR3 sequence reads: CASSLTSGYEQYF. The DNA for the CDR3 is TGTGCCAGCAGCTTAACTAGCGGGTACGAGCAGTACTTC.